These 18 T cell receptor beta chains share one sample of origin, sequenced in a study of cytomegalovirus exposure and HLA in healthy donors. 60 Vbeta and 13 Jbeta primers were used in PCR. The repertoire was sequenced with immunoSEQ multiplex PCR; TCRdb's copy has only in-frame clones and lacks some. The sample yields 150,000 to 200,000 clones, around 80% seen once. Sample: PBMCs. The source of these receptors is a woman between 40 and 55 years old in good health and CMV-seronegative.

This chain uses TRBV7-9 with TRBJ2-6; 7 positions agree with TRBD1. CDR1 and CDR2 (germline): SEHNR, FQNEAQ (reference sequence). Germline trimming cut 11 bases from V and 0 bases from J; bases unmatched to any gene: 4. The CDR3 is 14 residues long. Here the CDR3 reads CAPGQVSGANVLTF. The DNA of the CDR3 is TGTGCCCCCGGACAGGTCTCTGGGGCCAACGTCCTGACTTTC.

This chain connects TRBV27 to TRBJ2-7; D might be TRBD2 (6 bases). Trimming shortened V by 6 bases and J by 6 bases, and 15 bases separated the two germline ends. Germline lookup yields CDR1 MNHEY and CDR2 SMNVEV (reference sequence). The CDR3 is made up of 13 amino acids. For the CDR3, the DNA is TGTGCCAGCAGCCCCAATTACGGGAGCGAGCAGTACGTC. This translates into CASSPNYGSEQYV.

The rearrangement joins TRBV19 to TRBJ1-5; maybe TRBD1 (5 bases). The V gene lost 8 bases and the J gene lost 9 bases, with 17 bases spanning the gap. The CDR3 length is 13 residues. Germline V gene data show CDR1 as LNHDA and CDR2 as SQIVND (reference sequence). The CDR3 bases are TGTGCCAGTGGGGGGACCGGGGGTTCGCCCCAGCATTTT. Its protein product is CASGGTGGSPQHF.

The chain is built from TRBV21-1 and TRBJ2-1; the table's D call TRBD1 went unverified against the DNA. TRBV21-1 is marked as a pseudogene. The CDR3 loop spans 16 amino acids. In nucleotides, the CDR3 is TGTGCCAGCAGCTCCCCACAGGGGAGCTCCTACAATGAGCAGTTCTTC. Amino acid sequence: CASSSPQGSSYNEQFF.

The chain recombines TRBV11-2 with TRBJ2-1, with 9 bases fitting TRBD2. Germline V gene sequence: CDR1 SGHAT, CDR2 FQNNGV. This CDR3 has 16 amino acids. V lost 3 bases to trimming and J lost 2 bases; unmatched junction nucleotides: 5. Here the CDR3 reads CASSFRPSGAYNEQFF. Here the CDR3 DNA reads TGTGCCAGCAGCTTTAGGCCTAGCGGGGCCTACAATGAGCAGTTCTTC.

The chain's CDR3 is CASNSLGTGGYEQYF. CDR3 DNA: TGTGCCAGCAACTCTCTCGGGACAGGGGGCTACGAGCAGTACTTC. V and J are TRBV6-5 and TRBJ2-7; 11 nucleotides align to TRBD1. V shed 7 bases, J shed 3 bases, and the junction held 8 bases outside the gene matches. Germline CDR1 reads MNHEY; CDR2 reads SVGAGI. CDR3 length equals 15 residues.

A single count supports this clone. The CDR3 region is CASSLGTYRGLGYGYTF. The CDR3 DNA follows: TGTGCCAGCAGCTTAGGGACATACAGGGGATTAGGCTATGGCTACACCTTC. This chain connects TRBV7-8 to TRBJ1-2; 7 bases map to TRBD1. Germline-derived CDR1 and CDR2 are SGHVS and FQNEAQ. The ends lost 1 base at V and 4 bases at J; junction bases unmatched: 12. The CDR3 totals 17 residues.

For this clone: A junction end diverges from the germline sequence, so it may reflect a read error. V usage is TRBV6-1 and J usage is TRBJ2-1; tentatively, D is TRBD1 (5 bases). Germline CDR1 and CDR2: MNHNS and SASEGT. The CDR3 is 15 residues long. This CDR3 is CASSVGLVINNEQLF. The CDR3 DNA reads as TGTGCCAGCAGCGTGGGGCTAGTGATTAACAATGAGCAGCTCTTC.

The chain combines TRBV29-1 with TRBJ2-5; 8 nucleotides agree with TRBD2. CDR3 length equals 15 residues. CDR1 is SQVTM, CDR2 ANQGSEA, per germline. V lost 7 bases and J lost 1; bases outside the gene matches: 11. The CDR3 protein is CSAEGLAGFQETQYF. The CDR3 coding sequence is TGCAGCGCCGAGGGGCTAGCGGGCTTCCAAGAGACCCAGTACTTC.

The genes are TRBV11-1 and TRBJ1-1; TRBD1 is a possible D gene (5 bases). The germline V and J ends were trimmed by 5 bases and 7 bases, with 11 bases remaining between them. Germline CDR1 is SGHAT and CDR2 is FQDESV (reference sequence). The CDR3 extends over 12 amino acids. Written as DNA, the CDR3 is TGTGCCAGCAGCACGTTTGACAGTGAAGCTTTCTTT. This gives the protein CASSTFDSEAFF.

This chain connects TRBV7-2 to TRBJ2-7, with unresolved D. There are 17 residues in the CDR3. Trimming stripped 1 base from V and 2 bases from J, with 18 bases between. Germline V lookup: CDR1 SGHTA, CDR2 FQGNSA. DNA for the CDR3: TGTGCCAGCAGCTTAGAATCTGGCAGGTTCGTAGCCTACGAGCAGTACTTC. Protein: CASSLESGRFVAYEQYF.

The rearrangement links TRBV27 to TRBJ1-2; 7 nucleotides line up with TRBD1. The CDR3 spans 17 residues. After removal of 0 bases from V and 8 bases from J, the junction contained 15 bases not matched to a gene. Germline CDR1 MNHEY, CDR2 SMNVEV (reference sequence). The CDR3 spells CASSLSSWRGRPEGYTF. The DNA of the CDR3 is TGTGCCAGCAGTTTATCGAGCTGGAGGGGGCGTCCGGAGGGCTACACCTTC.

CDR3 bases: TGTGCCAGCAGCTCACCCCGGTCTAGCACAGATACGCAGTATTTT. Protein product: CASSSPRSSTDTQYF. This sequence joins TRBV5-6 and TRBJ2-3, with no clear D. Germline CDR1 and CDR2: SGHDT and YYEEEE. V lost 3 bases to trimming and J lost 0 bases, with 11 bases between them. This CDR3 has 15 residues. Looking up the rest from reference TRBV5-6 and TRBJ2-3 gives the full variable domain: DAGVTQSPTHLIKTRGQQVTLRCSPKSGHDTVSWYQQALGQGPQFIFQYYEEEERQRGNFPDRFSGHQFPNYSSELNVNALLLGDSALYLCASSSPRSSTDTQYFGPGTRLTVL.

The genes are TRBV7-8 and TRBJ1-4; tentative D call: TRBD1 (5 bases). V lost 5 bases to trimming and J lost 4 bases, with 29 bases between them. The CDR3 extends over 20 amino acids. The germline V gene has CDR1 SGHVS and CDR2 FQNEAQ. This CDR3 is CASSGYFWGDEELDNEKLFF. The CDR3 DNA is TGTGCCAGCAGCGGCTACTTTTGGGGGGACGAAGAATTGGATAATGAAAAACTGTTTTTT. Complete variable domain (other parts from reference TRBV7-8 and TRBJ1-4): GAGVSQSPRYKVAKRGQDVALRCDPISGHVSLFWYQQALGQGPEFLTYFQNEAQLDKSGLPSDRFFAERPEGSVSTLKIQRTQQEDSAVYLCASSGYFWGDEELDNEKLFFGSGTQLSVL.

CDR3 nucleotide sequence: TGTGCCAGCAGCCAATCCACTATATACGAGCAGTACGTC. This translates into CASSQSTIYEQYV. This chain connects TRBV16 to TRBJ2-7; D gene unclear. Germline values: CDR1 KGHSY, CDR2 FQNENV. Between the trimmed V and J ends, which lost 0 bases and 4 bases, there was a span of 7 bases. The CDR3 length is 13 residues.

The V call is TRBV7-9, the J call TRBJ2-4, with 7 bases matching TRBD2. The V segment lost 3 bases and the J segment 2 bases; nucleotides outside the gene matches: 10. Germline CDR1 and CDR2: SEHNR and FQNEAQ (reference sequence). The CDR3 runs 17 residues. The CDR3 spells CASSFSLGGRTKNIQYF. CDR3 nucleotides: TGTGCCAGCAGCTTTTCGTTGGGCGGGAGAACCAAAAACATTCAGTACTTC.

CDR3 protein: CASSITLDRANEQFF. The CDR3 DNA sequence: TGTGCCAGCAGTATAACCTTGGACAGGGCCAATGAGCAGTTCTTC. The chain carries TRBV7-3 and TRBJ2-1; TRBD1 agrees at 8 bases. J gave up 6 bases and V 6 bases, and 10 bases lay outside the gene matches. The CDR3 covers 15 residues. The germline V gene has CDR1 SGHTA and CDR2 FQGTGA.

The gene calls are TRBV7-2 and TRBJ2-1; D remains ambiguous. Germline loops: CDR1 SGHTA, CDR2 FQGNSA. This CDR3 has 12 residues. The V and J ends lost 5 bases and 4 bases respectively, with 6 bases between them. CDR3 DNA sequence: TGTGCCAGCAGCCTTCAGTACAATGAGCAGTTCTTC. Translating it yields CASSLQYNEQFF.